The present T cell receptor beta chain was sequenced within a study of blood T cell repertoires in COVID-19. Study context: Specimens from acute and convalescent COVID-19 originated in the United States, Italy and Spain. Sources were T cells, B-cell-depleted T cells, or PBMCs; the material itself was cDNA or gDNA.

In the authors' methods: Reference gene primer amplification gave estimated nucleated cell counts. The data were produced by immunoSEQ multiplex PCR, yet TCRdb's version contains in-frame clones alone and is incomplete. V and J calls plus clone size are reproduced from that table; the DNA served to infer D and trimming. The profile shows roughly 160,000 clones, approximately 83% of them singletons. Germline assignment: CDR1 MNHEY and CDR2 SMNVEV (reference sequence). V lost 6 bases and J lost 0; bases outside the gene matches: 10. This CDR3 is 16 amino acids long. The sample taken for sequencing was peripheral blood. This clonotype was sampled from a man in his sixties with acute or convalescent COVID-19. V usage is TRBV27 and J usage is TRBJ1-1; 7 bases match TRBD1. The chain's CDR3 is CASRIRGITMNTEAFF. Written as DNA, the CDR3 is TGTGCCAGCAGAATCAGGGGGATTACAATGAACACTGAAGCTTTCTTT.